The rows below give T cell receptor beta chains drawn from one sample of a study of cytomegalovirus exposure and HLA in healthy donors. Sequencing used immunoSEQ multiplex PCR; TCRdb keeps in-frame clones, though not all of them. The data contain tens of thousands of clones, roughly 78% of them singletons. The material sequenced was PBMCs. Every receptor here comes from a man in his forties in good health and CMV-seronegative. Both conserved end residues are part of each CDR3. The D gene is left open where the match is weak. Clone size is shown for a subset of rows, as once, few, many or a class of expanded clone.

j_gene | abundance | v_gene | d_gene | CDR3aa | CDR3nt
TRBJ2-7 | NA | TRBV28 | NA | CASSLFLVHYEQYF | TGTGCCAGCAGTTTATTCTTAGTGCACTACGAGCAGTACTTC
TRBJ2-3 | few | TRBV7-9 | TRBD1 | CASSTRTGLTDTQYF | TGTGCCAGCAGCACAAGGACAGGGTTGACAGATACGCAGTATTTT
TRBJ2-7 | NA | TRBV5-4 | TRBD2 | CASSPRGGGDEQYF | TGTGCCAGCAGCCCCCGGGGGGGCGGGGACGAGCAGTACTTC
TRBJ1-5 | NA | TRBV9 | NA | CASSPRDSTSVYNNQPQHF | TGTGCCAGCAGCCCAAGGGACTCCACAAGTGTGTATAACAATCAGCCCCAGCATTTT
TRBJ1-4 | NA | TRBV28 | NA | CASRTRGSEKLFF | TGTGCCAGTAGAACCAGGGGAAGTGAAAAACTGTTTTTT
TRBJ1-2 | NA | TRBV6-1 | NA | CASRSDRYYGYTF | TGTGCCAGCAGATCGGACAGATACTATGGCTACACCTTC
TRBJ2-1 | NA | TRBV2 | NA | CASSDLATTHWGYNEQFF | TGTGCCAGCAGTGACCTAGCGACAACACACTGGGGTTACAATGAGCAGTTCTTC
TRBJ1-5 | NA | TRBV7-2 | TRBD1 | CASSDRGNQPQHF | TGTGCCAGCAGCGACAGGGGCAATCAGCCCCAGCATTTT
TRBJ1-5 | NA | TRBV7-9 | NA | CASSYSERNQPQHF | TGTGCCAGCAGCTATTCAGAACGCAATCAGCCCCAGCATTTT
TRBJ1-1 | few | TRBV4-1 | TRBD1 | CASSQGRDPQGATEAFF | TGCGCCAGCAGCCAAGGTCGGGACCCCCAGGGGGCCACTGAAGCTTTCTTT
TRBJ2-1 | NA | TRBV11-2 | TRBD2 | CASSFRLAGVNEQFF | TGTGCCAGCAGCTTTAGACTAGCGGGGGTCAATGAGCAGTTCTTC
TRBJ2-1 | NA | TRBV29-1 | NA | CSVRKGLGGEQFF | TGCAGCGTTAGGAAGGGTTTAGGGGGTGAGCAGTTCTTC
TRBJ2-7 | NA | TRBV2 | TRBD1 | CASRRGFDEQYF | TGTGCCAGTCGCAGGGGGTTTGACGAGCAGTACTTC
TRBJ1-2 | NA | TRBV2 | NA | CASSQLEGGDGYTF | TGTGCCAGCAGCCAATTAGAGGGTGGGGATGGCTACACCTTC
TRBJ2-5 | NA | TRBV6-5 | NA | CASSYAGRGGETQYF | TGTGCCAGCAGTTACGCAGGCAGGGGAGGGGAGACCCAGTACTTC
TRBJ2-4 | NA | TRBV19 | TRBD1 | CASRSPPGTGTLAKNIQYF | TGTGCCAGCCGAAGTCCGCCCGGGACAGGGACCTTAGCCAAAAACATTCAGTACTTC
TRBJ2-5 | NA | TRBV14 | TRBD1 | CASSHWTGGQETQYF | TGTGCCAGCAGCCATTGGACAGGGGGCCAAGAGACCCAGTACTTC
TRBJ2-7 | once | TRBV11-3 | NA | CASSTGAGYEQYF | TGTGCCAGCAGCACTGGAGCGGGCTACGAGCAGTACTTC
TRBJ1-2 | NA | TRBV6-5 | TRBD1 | CASRAGGSNYGYTF | TGTGCCAGCAGAGCAGGGGGCTCTAACTATGGCTACACCTTC
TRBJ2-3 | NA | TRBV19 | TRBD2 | CASSILLTSGSTDTQYF | TGTGCCAGTAGTATTCTATTGACTAGCGGTAGCACAGATACGCAGTATTTT
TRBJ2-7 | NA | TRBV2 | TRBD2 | CASRAGQLSYEQYF | TGTGCCAGCCGAGCGGGGCAGCTCTCCTACGAGCAGTACTTC
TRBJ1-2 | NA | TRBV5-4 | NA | CASGASRDQGYTF | TGTGCCAGCGGGGCCTCAAGGGATCAAGGCTACACCTTC
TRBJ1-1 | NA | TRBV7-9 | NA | CASSHAGEGNTEAFF | TGTGCCAGCAGCCATGCAGGGGAGGGGAACACTGAAGCTTTCTTT
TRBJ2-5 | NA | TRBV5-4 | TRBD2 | CASTPGGSGGRETQYF | TGTGCCAGCACCCCGGGAGGTAGCGGGGGAAGGGAGACCCAGTACTTC
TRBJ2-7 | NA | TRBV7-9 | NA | CASSYFQGTNEQYF | TGTGCCAGCAGCTACTTCCAGGGGACCAACGAGCAGTACTTC
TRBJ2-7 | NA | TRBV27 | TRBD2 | CASSSDSLSGGLDEQYF | TGTGCCAGCAGTTCCGACAGCCTGAGCGGGGGGCTGGACGAGCAGTACTTC
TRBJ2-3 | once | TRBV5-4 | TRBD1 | CASSPRTGNTDTQYF | TGTGCCAGCAGCCCAAGGACAGGAAACACAGATACGCAGTATTTT
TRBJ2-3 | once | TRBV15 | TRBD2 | CATSSDTGLAGGPDTQYF | TGTGCCACCAGCAGCGACACGGGACTAGCGGGGGGCCCAGATACGCAGTATTTT